Listed here is a single T cell receptor (beta chain). Its antigen is undetermined. The sample holds other DNA sequences that translate to the same CDR3. This sample is part of a study of cytomegalovirus exposure and HLA in healthy donors. The V gene lost 0 bases and the J gene lost 3 bases, with 10 bases spanning the gap. The germline V gene encodes CDR1 SGHRS and CDR2 YFSETQ. This CDR3 is built from 14 residues. Study-wide points: With later analysis, a missense DCLRE1C variant became linked to TCR beta V- and J-gene trimming. A later look showed TCR association rates differing by HLA locus, highest for DRB1 and lowest for HLA-C.

In the PCR, 60 Vbeta and 13 Jbeta primers were used. Clones were read by immunoSEQ multiplex PCR, and TCRdb kept only the in-frame ones, dropping some. Among approximately 110,000 clones listed, 74% were seen once. This receptor was identified in a man between 50 and 59 years old in good health and CMV-seropositive. Sequenced input: PBMCs. The chain employs TRBV5-1 and TRBJ2-7; possibly TRBD2 for D (6 bases). This CDR3 is CASSLGTGVYEQYF. The CDR3 DNA is TGCGCCAGCAGCTTGGGGACGGGGGTCTACGAGCAGTACTTC. Combining the CDR3 with reference TRBV5-1 and TRBJ2-7 gives the whole variable domain KAGVTQTPRYLIKTRGQQVTLSCSPISGHRSVSWYQQTPGQGLQFLFEYFSETQRNKGNFPGRFSGRQFSNSRSEMNVSTLELGDSALYLCASSLGTGVYEQYFGPGTRLTVT.